Following are 22 T cell receptor beta chains from one sample sequenced in a study of a mutant IDH1 vaccine in newly diagnosed glioma. TCRdb's copy holds only in-frame clones and misses some; the assay was immunoSEQ multiplex PCR. This sample has about 36,000 clones, with about four fifths found just once. For these receptors, no antigen is known. Regarding time point: week 11, during vaccination. In the vaccine, a single dose held 300 ug of the mutant IDH1 20-mer peptide, along with topical imiquimod. The source was peripheral blood mononuclear cells (PBMCs), collected from a glioma patient whose treatment included an IDH1 peptide vaccine. The receptors originated from a woman aged 25 to 39 with glioma. Some clones in this sample may be carry-over from other donors' samples.

This chain uses TRBV27 with TRBJ2-7; 8 bases match TRBD1. Germline V gene sequence: CDR1 MNHEY, CDR2 SMNVEV (reference sequence). The V segment lost 3 bases and the J segment 2 bases; nucleotides outside the gene matches: 6. This CDR3 region has 15 residues. The CDR3 reads CASSFYQGATYEQYF. The CDR3, as DNA: TGTGCCAGCAGTTTCTATCAGGGGGCTACCTACGAGCAGTACTTC.

The V gene is TRBV4-1, the J gene TRBJ2-5; D may be TRBD1 (6 bases). V lost 0 bases and J lost 5, with 7 bases in between. Germline V gene sequence: CDR1 MGHRA, CDR2 YSYEKL. The CDR3 is 13 residues long. The CDR3 coding sequence is TGCGCCAGCAGCCAAGACCAGGGGGAGACCCAGTACTTC. Its translation is CASSQDQGETQYF.

The rearrangement links TRBV6-6 to TRBJ2-7, with TRBD1 matching over 7 bases. This CDR3 comprises 16 residues. V lost 2 bases to trimming and J lost 2 bases; unmatched junction nucleotides: 9. Germline V gives CDR1 MNHNY, CDR2 SVGAGI (reference sequence). This CDR3 reads CASSYPNDREAYEQYF. CDR3 bases: TGTGCCAGCAGTTACCCGAACGACAGGGAAGCCTACGAGCAGTACTTC.

The V gene is TRBV7-6, the J gene TRBJ2-7; TRBD1 matches 7 bases. The V gene's germline CDR1 is SGHVS and CDR2 FNYEAQ. The CDR3 runs to 14 residues. V trimming: 1 base; J trimming: 4 bases; junction bases outside the gene matches: 4. The CDR3 sequence is CASSLEEGAYEQYF. Here the CDR3 DNA reads TGTGCCAGCAGCTTAGAAGAGGGGGCGTACGAGCAGTACTTC.

The chain recombines TRBV13 with TRBJ2-7; possible D gene TRBD1, 5 bases. The CDR3 runs 17 residues. The germline CDR1 and CDR2 sequences are PRHDT and FYEKMQ (reference sequence). Trimming removed 2 bases from V and 5 bases from J, with 22 bases in between. The CDR3 reads CASSLSEGAEFLDEQYF. The DNA of the CDR3 is TGTGCCAGCAGCTTATCGGAAGGGGCAGAGTTCCTCGACGAGCAGTACTTC.

This chain joins TRBV2 and TRBJ2-3, with a possible D match to TRBD1 (6 bases). The CDR3 consists of 14 residues. V lost 6 bases and J 3 bases, leaving 13 bases between the germline ends. The V gene's germline CDR1 is SNHLY and CDR2 FYNNEI. In nucleotides, the CDR3 is TGTGCCAGCAGGCCGGACCAGGGGACAGATACGCAGTATTTT. Protein: CASRPDQGTDTQYF.

The chain links TRBV30 to TRBJ1-4, with 8 bases aligning to TRBD1. CDR1 and CDR2 from the germline V gene are GTSNPN and SVGIG (reference sequence). The CDR3 spans 16 residues. The ends lost 1 base at V and 3 bases at J; junction bases unmatched: 7. The CDR3 region has the DNA TGTGCCTGGAGTGACAGGGGGGCCCACGCTAATGAAAAACTGTTTTTT. Protein: CAWSDRGAHANEKLFF. The full variable domain, with the rest looked up from reference TRBV30 and TRBJ1-4, is SQTIHQWPATLVQPVGSPLSLECTVEGTSNPNLYWYRQAAGRGLQLLFYSVGIGQISSEVPQNLSASRPQDRQFILSSKKLLLSDSGFYLCAWSDRGAHANEKLFFGSGTQLSVL.

A few counts support this clone. The chain joins TRBV25-1 to TRBJ2-2, with a weak D call TRBD2 (5 bases). The V end was cut by 8 bases, the J end by 3 bases, with 13 bases between. This CDR3 has 14 amino acids. Germline CDR1 MGHDK, CDR2 SYGVNS. DNA of the CDR3: TGTGCCAGCTCCCGGGCCGGGGACACCGGGGAGCTGTTTTTT. This translates into CASSRAGDTGELFF.

The rearrangement links TRBV28 to TRBJ1-1; a possible D gene is TRBD1 (5 bases). The CDR3 length is 12 residues. Germline V CDR1 and CDR2: MDHEN, SYDVKM. Trimming stripped 8 bases from V and 1 base from J, with 8 bases between. The DNA of the CDR3 is TGTGCCAGCCAAGACAGGAACACTGAAGCTTTCTTT. This codes for CASQDRNTEAFF.

CDR3 coding DNA: TGCAGCGGTGAGGCACAGGGATGGCCCCAGGCGACCCAGTACTTC. Protein product: CSGEAQGWPQATQYF. The chain couples TRBV29-1 to TRBJ2-5; maybe TRBD1 (6 bases). Germline values: CDR1 SQVTM, CDR2 ANQGSEA. The CDR3 has 15 amino acids. Trimming took off 7 bases at V and 7 bases at J, with 25 bases between the two ends.

The chain uses TRBV11-2 and TRBJ2-7; no clear D. The CDR3 is 11 amino acids. Germline loops: CDR1 SGHAT, CDR2 FQNNGV. Trimming cost V 5 bases and J 4 bases, with 6 bases left between them. In DNA form, the CDR3 reads TGTGCCAGCAGCCAGTCATACGAGCAGTACTTC. Translating it yields CASSQSYEQYF.

The V call is TRBV27, the J call TRBJ2-7; 7 nucleotides align to TRBD1. CDR1 and CDR2 from the germline V gene are MNHEY and SMNVEV (reference sequence). Trimming removed 3 bases from V and 2 bases from J; junction bases left unmatched: 7. The CDR3 runs 15 residues. DNA for the CDR3: TGTGCCAGCAGTTTCTCCTGGACAGGTGCCTACGAGCAGTACTTC. Encoded protein: CASSFSWTGAYEQYF.

This clone occurred a few times. The J gene is TRBJ1-5, the V gene TRBV9; 7 nucleotides agree with TRBD1. V lost 2 bases and J lost 2; bases outside the gene matches: 1. Germline V lookup: CDR1 SGDLS, CDR2 YYNGEE. This CDR3 is built from 14 residues. The CDR3 spells CASSVTGGNQPQHF. The CDR3 DNA reads TGTGCCAGCAGCGTCACAGGGGGCAATCAGCCCCAGCATTTT.

Worth noting for this clone: The junction and the germline gene differ at one end; a read error may be behind it. The gene calls are TRBV28 and TRBJ2-7, with TRBD2 matching 12 bases. The CDR3 has 15 residues. From germline, CDR1 is MDHEN and CDR2 SYDVKM. The CDR3 is CASNPTSGSRREQYF. CDR3 DNA sequence: TGTGCAAGCAACCCGACTAGCGGGAGTCGTAGGGAGCAGTACTTC.

This rearrangement joins TRBV9 to TRBJ2-2, with D tentatively TRBD1 or TRBD2 (5 bases each). This CDR3 is 16 amino acids long. Trimming cost V 3 bases and J 1 base, with 13 bases left between them. In germline, CDR1 is SGDLS, CDR2 YYNGEE. The CDR3 region has the DNA TGTGCCAGCAGCGGGGACCCCTGGAGGAACACCGGGGAGCTGTTTTTT. Protein product: CASSGDPWRNTGELFF.

The gene calls are TRBV9 and TRBJ2-2; D may be TRBD1 (7 bases). CDR3 size: 17 residues. V gave up 0 bases and J gave up 4 bases, with 16 bases separating them. The germline V gene encodes CDR1 SGDLS and CDR2 YYNGEE. The CDR3 loop reads CASSVGGQGGITGELFF. CDR3 coding DNA: TGTGCCAGCAGCGTAGGCGGCCAGGGGGGAATCACCGGGGAGCTGTTTTTT.

The DNA for the CDR3 is TGTGCCAGCAGACCAAGGACAGGGAGCAGCTCTGGGGCCAACGTCCTGACTTTC. Translated, it gives CASRPRTGSSSGANVLTF. This chain links TRBV28 with TRBJ2-6, with 8 bases lining up with TRBD1. V shed 6 bases and J 0 bases; nucleotides not matched to a gene: 10. The CDR3 is 18 amino acids. Germline V CDR1 and CDR2: MDHEN, SYDVKM.

V usage is TRBV30 and J usage is TRBJ2-3; D is possibly TRBD1 (6 bases). Trimming took 4 bases from V and 4 from J, leaving 12 bases between them. CDR3 length: 13 residues. In germline, CDR1 is GTSNPN, CDR2 SVGIG (reference sequence). CDR3 nucleotide sequence: TGTGCCTGGACCCCAGGGGCGGCAGATACGCAGTATTTT. This encodes CAWTPGAADTQYF. The full variable domain, completed using reference TRBV30 and TRBJ2-3, is SQTIHQWPATLVQPVGSPLSLECTVEGTSNPNLYWYRQAAGRGLQLLFYSVGIGQISSEVPQNLSASRPQDRQFILSSKKLLLSDSGFYLCAWTPGAADTQYFGPGTRLTVL.

The chain carries TRBV10-1 and TRBJ2-2; D uncertain. V lost 10 bases and J lost 0, with 3 bases in between. CDR1 and CDR2 from the germline V gene are WNHNN and SYGVQD (reference sequence). The CDR3 sequence is 11 residues long. The CDR3 spells CATSNTGELFF. As DNA, the CDR3 is TGCGCCACCTCGAACACCGGGGAGCTGTTTTTT.

This chain connects TRBV25-1 to TRBJ2-7; D may be TRBD2 (7 bases). The germline CDR1 and CDR2 sequences are MGHDK and SYGVNS. The CDR3 is 16 amino acids. V gave up 1 base and J gave up 1 base, with 14 bases separating them. The chain's CDR3 is CASSESRGGGSYEQYF. The CDR3, as DNA: TGTGCCAGCAGTGAATCGAGGGGGGGCGGATCCTACGAGCAGTACTTC.

The genes are TRBV28 and TRBJ2-1; D is possibly TRBD1 (5 bases). Deletions cut 5 bases from V and 10 bases from J, with 9 bases between. Germline loops: CDR1 MDHEN, CDR2 SYDVKM. The CDR3 has 11 residues. The DNA of the CDR3 is TGTGCCAGCAGTGACAGATACGAGCAGTTCTTC. This sequence encodes CASSDRYEQFF.

This chain joins TRBV5-4 and TRBJ2-4; 8 bases fit TRBD1. Trimming cost V 0 bases and J 6 bases; bases outside gene matches: 5. This CDR3 contains 15 residues. Germline CDR1 SGHNT, CDR2 YYREEE (reference sequence). In DNA, the CDR3 is TGTGCCAGCAGCTTGGGGACAGGGAAGACAAACATTCAGTACTTC. This encodes CASSLGTGKTNIQYF.